This T cell receptor beta chain originates from a study of T cells after yellow fever vaccination. Study-level points and caveats: The CD4 and CD8 compartments had a small share of their clonotypes in common.

The sample holds many counts of this clonotype. Its antigen is unidentified. MiXCR, run by TCRdb on the 5' RACE reads, gives a single entry per CDR3 protein. The sample lists tens of thousands of distinct CDR3 sequences; roughly 7.4% were seen once. Sample: CD8+ T cells sorted from PBMCs, taken on the day of the first yellow fever vaccination. The receptor comes from a man aged 18 to 35 who received the YFV17D yellow fever vaccine.

The DNA for the CDR3 is TGTGCCAGCAGCTTAACAGGGGACAATGAGCAGTTCTTC. Residues: CASSLTGDNEQFF. The chain recombines TRBV7-3 with TRBJ2-1; tentatively, D is TRBD1 (5 bases). Trimming pared 0 bases from V and 5 bases from J, leaving 5 bases between. Germline V gene data show CDR1 as SGHTA and CDR2 as FQGTGA. The CDR3 sequence is 13 residues long.